The source of this T cell receptor beta chain is a study of PD-1 blockade in mismatch repair-deficient tumors. About this clone itself: Its antigen is not known.

Findings and caveats of the study: Tumor-resident clones, often undetectable pretreatment in blood, expanded then contracted after pembrolizumab.

A few pembrolizumab responders had their TCRs sequenced. Measured with immunoSEQ multiplex PCR; TCRdb has only the in-frame clones, and not every one. The sample has about 100,000 clones; approximately 80% are singletons. Germline V CDR1 and CDR2: MNHEY, SVGAGI. Trimming took 6 bases from V and 8 from J; bases not matched to a gene: 7. The CDR3 is made up of 13 amino acids. This clonotype was sampled from an adult with mismatch repair-deficient cancer. The source was peripheral blood, collected approximately 36 weeks after starting pembrolizumab. The genes are TRBV6-5 and TRBJ2-1, with 7 bases fitting TRBD1. CDR3 sequence reads: CASRRKGADEQFF. In nucleotides, the CDR3 is TGTGCCAGCAGACGGAAGGGGGCTGATGAGCAGTTCTTC.